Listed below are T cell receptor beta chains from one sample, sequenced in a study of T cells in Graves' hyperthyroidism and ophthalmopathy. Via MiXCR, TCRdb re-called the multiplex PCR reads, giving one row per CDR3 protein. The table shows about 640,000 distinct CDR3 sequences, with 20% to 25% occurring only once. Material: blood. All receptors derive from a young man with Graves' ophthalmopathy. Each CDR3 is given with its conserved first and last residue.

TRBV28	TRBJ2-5	CASSQALHLYQETQYF
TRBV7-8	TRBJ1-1	CASSLNTGTGGRGTEAFF
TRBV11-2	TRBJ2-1	CASSLMDYNEQFF
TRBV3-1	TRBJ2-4	CASSQVAWQGASAKNIQYF
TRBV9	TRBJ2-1	CASSVALGYNEQFF
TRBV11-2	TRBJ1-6	CASSLAWRDRVSPLHF
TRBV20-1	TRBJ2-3	CSAREGTSGHTDTQYF
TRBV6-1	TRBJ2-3	CASGLTGTLDTQYF
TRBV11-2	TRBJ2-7	CASSLRLIDEQYF
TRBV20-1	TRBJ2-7	CSAGSTGVHEQYF
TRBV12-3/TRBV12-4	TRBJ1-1	CASRATGRRNTEAFF
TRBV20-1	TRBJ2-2	CSAREWTSATGELFF
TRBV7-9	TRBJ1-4	CASSLYRTDQGEKLFF